Shown below are 28 T cell receptor beta chains from a single sample sequenced in a study of blood T cell repertoires in COVID-19. The protocol was immunoSEQ multiplex PCR, while the TCRdb copy is restricted to in-frame clones and leaves out a portion. The sample consists of 200,000 to 300,000 clones, approximately 84% of them appearing once. The sample comprised peripheral blood. The receptors stem from a woman aged 30 to 39 who had recovered from COVID-19.

The chain employs TRBV20-1 and TRBJ2-1; 7 bases map to TRBD2. This CDR3 contains 14 residues. Trimming removed 3 bases from V and 4 bases from J; junction bases left unmatched: 6. Germline lookup yields CDR1 DFQATT and CDR2 SNEGSKA (reference sequence). The CDR3: CSASLGTTYNEQFF. The CDR3 coding sequence is TGCAGTGCTAGTTTGGGGACTACTTACAATGAGCAGTTCTTC.

The chain uses TRBV18 and TRBJ2-5; TRBD2 matches at 9 bases. J gave up 2 bases and V 2 bases, and 3 bases lay outside the gene matches. The CDR3 length is 15 residues. Germline loops: CDR1 KGHSH, CDR2 LQKENI. The DNA of the CDR3 is TGTGCCAGCTCACCAAGTAGCGGGGGTCAAGAGACCCAGTACTTC. Translating gives CASSPSSGGQETQYF.

The chain links TRBV6-1 to TRBJ1-5, with a possible D match to TRBD1 (6 bases). V lost 3 bases and J 7 bases, leaving 16 bases between the germline ends. CDR1 is MNHNS and CDR2 is SASEGT in the germline V gene. This CDR3 is built from 15 residues. The chain's CDR3 is CASSEIIGGLQPQHF. The CDR3 DNA is TGTGCCAGCAGTGAGATTATCGGGGGGCTACAGCCCCAGCATTTT.

V and J are TRBV5-1 and TRBJ2-5, with D uncertain. The CDR3 is 15 amino acids. The V and J ends lost 4 bases and 4 bases respectively, with 17 bases between them. The germline gives CDR1 SGHRS, CDR2 YFSETQ. CDR3 sequence (DNA): TGCGCCAGCAGCCAAGCATTGGATTCAGGAGAGACCCAGTACTTC. Translating it yields CASSQALDSGETQYF.

The rearrangement joins TRBV27 to TRBJ2-1; D is perhaps TRBD1 (6 bases). The V gene lost 2 bases and the J gene lost 0 bases, with 17 bases spanning the gap. Per germline, CDR1 MNHEY and CDR2 SMNVEV (reference sequence). The CDR3 covers 18 residues. CDR3 sequence (DNA): TGTGCCAGCAGTTTAAAGAGAAGGGGGATTATCTCCTACAATGAGCAGTTCTTC. Protein product: CASSLKRRGIISYNEQFF.

The chain carries TRBV7-7 and TRBJ2-1, with 13 bases that match TRBD2. The CDR3 length is 15 residues. The J segment lost 8 bases and the V segment lost 7 bases, leaving 8 bases of the junction unmatched. In germline, CDR1 is SSHAT, CDR2 FNYEAQ (reference sequence). In DNA, the CDR3 is TGTGCCAGCATCGAAACTAGCGGGGGGGCCCATGAGCAGTTCTTC. Translating gives CASIETSGGAHEQFF.

The chain joins TRBV5-4 to TRBJ1-4; D uncertain. V lost 0 bases, J lost 0 bases, and 6 bases lay in between. The CDR3 is 15 amino acids. Germline assignment: CDR1 SGHNT and CDR2 YYREEE (reference sequence). The CDR3: CASSLDLATNEKLFF. Written as DNA, the CDR3 is TGTGCCAGCAGCTTGGATCTTGCAACTAATGAAAAACTGTTTTTT.

The chain joins TRBV29-1 to TRBJ1-1; D gene unclear. Per the germline V gene, CDR1 is SQVTM and CDR2 is ANQGSEA. This CDR3 contains 13 residues. V dropped 4 bases and J dropped 0 bases, with 9 bases sitting between them. The CDR3, as DNA: TGCAGCGTTGGTCCCATTTTGAACACTGAAGCTTTCTTT. Translating gives CSVGPILNTEAFF.

There are a few counts of this clone. This chain links TRBV19 with TRBJ1-5; D is uncertain. Germline CDR1 LNHDA, CDR2 SQIVND (reference sequence). The ends were cut back, 1 base at V and 3 bases at J, with 10 bases in the middle. This CDR3 spans 15 amino acids. CDR3 in amino acids: CASSIGAVNNQPQHF. The CDR3 DNA is TGTGCCAGTAGTATAGGCGCGGTAAACAATCAGCCCCAGCATTTT.

In DNA, the CDR3 is TGCGCCAGCACTCAGAGGTTGGACAGGCTCGCGCACTACGAGCAGTACTTC. It encodes CASTQRLDRLAHYEQYF. The rearrangement links TRBV10-2 to TRBJ2-7; 7 nucleotides align to TRBD1. This CDR3 region has 17 residues. The trim removed 7 bases at V and 3 bases at J, leaving 18 bases unmatched. Germline V gene lookup returns CDR1 WSHSY and CDR2 SAAADI.

The CDR3 DNA sequence: TGTGCCAGCAGCGCGGACAGGTTCAACCCTAGCACAGATACGCAGTATTTT. Translating gives CASSADRFNPSTDTQYF. The V and J genes are TRBV9 and TRBJ2-3, with TRBD1 identical over 7 bases. Trimming at V came to 3 bases and at J to 0 bases, leaving 10 bases not matched to a gene. Germline V lookup: CDR1 SGDLS, CDR2 YYNGEE. The CDR3 contains 17 residues.

The rearrangement links TRBV6-4 to TRBJ2-3; 10 nucleotides align to TRBD2. CDR1 and CDR2 from the germline V gene are MRHNA and SNTAGT. The CDR3 runs to 19 residues. With 7 bases clipped from V and 1 base from J, the junction kept 17 bases outside the gene matches. CDR3 nucleotides: TGTGCCAGCATCCTCCGGGGGACTAGCGCGGATCCCCGCACAGATACGCAGTATTTT. It encodes CASILRGTSADPRTDTQYF.

This clone was counted a single time. The chain recombines TRBV18 with TRBJ2-2; no clear D. The CDR3 runs 12 residues. V was trimmed by 4 bases and J by 8 bases, leaving 8 bases between them. Germline CDR1 is KGHSH and CDR2 is LQKENI. The CDR3 bases are TGTGCCAGCTCACTCTCGGAGGGGGAGCTGTTTTTT. This sequence encodes CASSLSEGELFF.

This chain links TRBV2 with TRBJ1-3, with unresolved D. Looked up from germline, CDR1 is SNHLY and CDR2 is FYNNEI. Trimming took off 7 bases at V and 2 bases at J, with 12 bases between the two ends. This CDR3 has 14 residues. As DNA, the CDR3 is TGTGCCAGCACTTTGATGAGGGCTGGAAACACCATATATTTT. The encoded protein is CASTLMRAGNTIYF.

This clone occurred once. V gene TRBV2 combines with J gene TRBJ1-1; D gene unclear. The CDR3 extends over 13 amino acids. The germline CDR1 and CDR2 sequences are SNHLY and FYNNEI. V shed 2 bases and J shed 0 bases, with 4 bases lying between them. The CDR3 bases are TGTGCCAGCAGTGAACAGGTGAACACTGAAGCTTTCTTT. Translation gives CASSEQVNTEAFF.

The rearrangement uses TRBV27 and TRBJ2-7, with 9 positions matching TRBD2. Germline lookup yields CDR1 MNHEY and CDR2 SMNVEV (reference sequence). This CDR3 has 14 residues. V was clipped by 5 bases and J by 9 bases; unmatched bases: 11. The CDR3 bases are TGTGCCAGCAGTCCCTACCCAGCGGGGGGTGGGCAGTACTTC. Translation gives CASSPYPAGGGQYF.

The chain employs TRBV2 and TRBJ2-5; 7 bases are a match to TRBD2. V lost 5 bases and J lost 5; bases outside the gene matches: 5. The CDR3 is made up of 13 amino acids. CDR1 and CDR2 from the germline V gene are SNHLY and FYNNEI. The CDR3 is CASSSGGMETQYF. The CDR3 DNA sequence: TGTGCCAGCAGTTCGGGGGGTATGGAGACCCAGTACTTC.

This rearrangement joins TRBV19 to TRBJ1-1; 8 nucleotides match TRBD1. Germline values: CDR1 LNHDA, CDR2 SQIVND (reference sequence). V shed 5 bases and J 12 bases; nucleotides not matched to a gene: 11. CDR3 length: 13 amino acids. CDR3 in DNA: TGTGCCAGTAGTTCTCTCACAGGGGGACCGACTTTCTTT. This encodes CASSSLTGGPTFF.

V usage is TRBV21-1 and J usage is TRBJ2-3; no DNA check was done on the table's D call, TRBD1. TRBV21-1 counts as a pseudogene. CDR3 length equals 17 residues. The CDR3 region has the DNA TGTGCCAGCAGCAAATCTAGACAGGATCAATGCACAGATACGCAGTATTTT. This codes for CASSKSRQDQCTDTQYF.

The chain is built from TRBV29-1 and TRBJ2-1; 8 nucleotides agree with TRBD2. The CDR3 is made up of 14 amino acids. Germline V gene sequence: CDR1 SQVTM, CDR2 ANQGSEA. J was trimmed by 3 bases and V by 4 bases; bases with no gene match: 5. As DNA, the CDR3 is TGCAGCGTTGCCGCGGGGGGCTACTACAATGAGCAGTTCTTC. Its translation: CSVAAGGYYNEQFF.

CDR3 nucleotide sequence: TGTGCCAGCAGCGTCGGGACTAGCCTCGCGGAGACCCAGTACTTC. It is translated as CASSVGTSLAETQYF. The chain has TRBV9 and TRBJ2-5, with 9 nucleotides matching TRBD2. V was clipped by 2 bases and J by 5 bases; unmatched bases: 7. This CDR3 region has 15 residues. Germline loops: CDR1 SGDLS, CDR2 YYNGEE.

Points on this clone: This sequence may be a read error, since a much larger clone differs from it by one base. The rearrangement links TRBV7-9 to TRBJ2-3; D uncertain. This CDR3 spans 14 amino acids. Trimming cost V 1 base and J 0 bases, with 5 bases left between them. Germline values: CDR1 SEHNR, CDR2 FQNEAQ (reference sequence). The DNA of the CDR3 is TGTGCCAGCAGCTTAGATCATAGCACAGATACGCAGTATTTT. Translated: CASSLDHSTDTQYF.

The genes are TRBV5-8 and TRBJ1-4; a weak D match, TRBD1 (5 bases). Germline values: CDR1 SGHTS, CDR2 YDEGEE. This CDR3 contains 15 residues. V lost 2 bases and J lost 8, with 16 bases in between. The CDR3, as DNA: TGTGCCAGCAGCTTATCAGGAGGGGTCGGCGAAAAACTGTTTTTT. This codes for CASSLSGGVGEKLFF.

This sequence joins TRBV11-2 and TRBJ1-6; D is possibly TRBD1 (5 bases). The CDR3 runs to 16 residues. The V end was cut by 5 bases, the J end by 5 bases, with 16 bases between. The germline V gene has CDR1 SGHAT and CDR2 FQNNGV. CDR3 sequence reads: CASSPPPTADNSPLHF. CDR3 nucleotide sequence: TGTGCCAGCAGCCCCCCGCCGACAGCAGATAATTCACCCCTCCACTTT.

This sequence joins TRBV7-9 and TRBJ2-1; 10 nucleotides line up with TRBD1. The V segment lost 2 bases and the J segment 4 bases; nucleotides outside the gene matches: 5. Germline loops: CDR1 SEHNR, CDR2 FQNEAQ (reference sequence). The CDR3 has 16 amino acids. The chain's CDR3 is CASSLRDRGAYNEQFF. The CDR3, as DNA: TGTGCCAGCAGCTTACGGGACAGGGGAGCTTACAATGAGCAGTTCTTC.

CDR3 in amino acids: CAIKDQTSGGVDEQFF. In nucleotides, the CDR3 is TGTGCCATCAAAGATCAAACTAGCGGGGGGGTAGATGAGCAGTTCTTC. V gene TRBV10-3 combines with J gene TRBJ2-1; 13 nucleotides align to TRBD2. The CDR3 has 16 amino acids. Trimming removed 7 bases from V and 8 bases from J; junction bases left unmatched: 11. Germline lookup yields CDR1 ENHRY and CDR2 SYGVKD.

This chain connects TRBV2 to TRBJ1-2; 9 nucleotides align to TRBD1. Germline-derived CDR1 and CDR2 are SNHLY and FYNNEI. J was trimmed by 6 bases and V by 5 bases; bases with no gene match: 13. This CDR3 is built from 16 residues. CDR3: CASSSGQGNLSDGYTF. CDR3 sequence (DNA): TGTGCCAGCAGTTCGGGACAGGGTAACTTGAGTGATGGCTACACCTTC.

The chain couples TRBV5-5 to TRBJ1-3, with D possibly matching TRBD1 (6 bases). CDR3 size: 17 residues. Per germline, CDR1 SGHKS and CDR2 YYEKEE (reference sequence). Deletions cut 1 base from V and 0 bases from J, with 14 bases between. The CDR3 DNA sequence: TGTGCCAGCAGCTTGACCTACAGGGCTAACTCTGGAAACACCATATATTTT. This encodes CASSLTYRANSGNTIYF.